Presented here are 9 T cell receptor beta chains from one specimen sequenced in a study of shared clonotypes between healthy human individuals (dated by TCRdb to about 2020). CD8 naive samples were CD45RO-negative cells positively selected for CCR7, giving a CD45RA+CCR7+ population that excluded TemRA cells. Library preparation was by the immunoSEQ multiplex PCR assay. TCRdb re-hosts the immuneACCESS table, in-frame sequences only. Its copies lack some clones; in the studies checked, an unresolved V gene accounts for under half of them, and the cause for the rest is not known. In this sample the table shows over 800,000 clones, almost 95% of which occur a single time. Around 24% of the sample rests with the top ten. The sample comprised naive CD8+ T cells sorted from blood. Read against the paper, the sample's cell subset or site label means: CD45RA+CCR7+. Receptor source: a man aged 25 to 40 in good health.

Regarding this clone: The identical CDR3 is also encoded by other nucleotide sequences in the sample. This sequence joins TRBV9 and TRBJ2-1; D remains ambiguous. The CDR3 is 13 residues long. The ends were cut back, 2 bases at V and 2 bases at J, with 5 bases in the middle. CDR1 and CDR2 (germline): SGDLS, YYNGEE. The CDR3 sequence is CASSVPPYNEQFF. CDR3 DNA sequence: TGTGCCAGCAGCGTGCCGCCCTACAATGAGCAGTTCTTC.

The CDR3 region has the DNA TGTGCCAGCAGCTTAGATCTACAGGGGGGCGGCTACACCTTC. Translated, it gives CASSLDLQGGGYTF. The V gene is TRBV7-9, the J gene TRBJ1-2; 8 nucleotides agree with TRBD1. This CDR3 region has 14 residues. V was pared by 1 base and J by 8 bases, with 6 bases of the junction left unmatched. Germline lookup yields CDR1 SEHNR and CDR2 FQNEAQ (reference sequence).

CDR3: CASSVGFVRNTEAFF. As DNA, the CDR3 is TGTGCCAGCAGCGTAGGATTCGTCAGGAACACTGAAGCTTTCTTT. The chain combines TRBV9 with TRBJ1-1; D is uncertain. This CDR3 comprises 15 residues. Trimming took off 0 bases at V and 1 base at J, with 10 bases between the two ends. Germline lookup yields CDR1 SGDLS and CDR2 YYNGEE.

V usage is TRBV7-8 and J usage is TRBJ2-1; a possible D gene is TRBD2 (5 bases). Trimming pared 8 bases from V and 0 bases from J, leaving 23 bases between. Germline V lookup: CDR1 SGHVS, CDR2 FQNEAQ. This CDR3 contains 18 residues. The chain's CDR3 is CASQTPEWESPSYNEQFF. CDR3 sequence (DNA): TGTGCCAGCCAGACACCCGAATGGGAGTCTCCCTCCTACAATGAGCAGTTCTTC.

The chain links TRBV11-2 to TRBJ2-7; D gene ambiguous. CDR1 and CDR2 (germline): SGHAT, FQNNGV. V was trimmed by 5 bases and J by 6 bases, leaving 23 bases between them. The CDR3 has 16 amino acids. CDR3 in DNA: TGTGCCAGCAGCCCCCCGAGCTCCGCCTTGAAGGGCGAGCAGTACTTC. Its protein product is CASSPPSSALKGEQYF. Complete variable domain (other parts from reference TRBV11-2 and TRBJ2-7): EAGVAQSPRYKIIEKRQSVAFWCNPISGHATLYWYQQILGQGPKLLIQFQNNGVVDDSQLPKDRFSAERLKGVDSTLKIQPAKLEDSAVYLCASSPPSSALKGEQYFGPGTRLTVT.

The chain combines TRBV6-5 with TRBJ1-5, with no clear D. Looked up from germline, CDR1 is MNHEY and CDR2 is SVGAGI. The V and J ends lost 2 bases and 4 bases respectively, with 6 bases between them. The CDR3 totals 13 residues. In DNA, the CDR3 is TGTGCCAGCAGTTACGCCCCTAATCAGCCCCAGCATTTT. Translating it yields CASSYAPNQPQHF.

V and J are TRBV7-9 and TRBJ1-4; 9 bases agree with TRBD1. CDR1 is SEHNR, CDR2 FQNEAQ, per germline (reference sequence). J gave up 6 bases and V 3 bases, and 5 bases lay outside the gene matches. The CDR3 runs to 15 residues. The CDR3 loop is CASSFPGTGHEKLFF. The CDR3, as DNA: TGTGCCAGCAGCTTCCCAGGGACAGGGCATGAAAAACTGTTTTTT.

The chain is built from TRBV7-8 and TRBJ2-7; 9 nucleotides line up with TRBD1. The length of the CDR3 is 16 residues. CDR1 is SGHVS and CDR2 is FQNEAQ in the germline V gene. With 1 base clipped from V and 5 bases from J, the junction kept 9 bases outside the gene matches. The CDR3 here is CASSLVPGQGEDEQYF. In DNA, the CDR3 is TGTGCCAGCAGCTTAGTCCCGGGACAGGGAGAAGACGAGCAGTACTTC.

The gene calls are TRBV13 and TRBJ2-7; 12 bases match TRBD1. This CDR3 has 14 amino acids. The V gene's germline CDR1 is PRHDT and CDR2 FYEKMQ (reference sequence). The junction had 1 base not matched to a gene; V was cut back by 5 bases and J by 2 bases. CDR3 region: CASSGDRGPYEQYF. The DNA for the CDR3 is TGTGCCAGCAGCGGGGACAGGGGGCCCTACGAGCAGTACTTC.